This T cell receptor beta chain derives from a study of tumor and adjacent non-tumor tissue in lung cancer (dated by TCRdb to 2016 to 2018). Regarding the research as a whole: Of the cohort, eleven to twelve patients had adenocarcinoma, 2 had squamous cell carcinoma and 1 had small cell lung cancer. In total, sequencing yielded 125,075,908 productive TCRbeta reads, which works out to an average of approximately 4.1 million reads per sample. Ages among the 15 or so patients ranged from about 31 to 85 years, there were approximately 10 men and 5 women, and disease was at TNM stage I to III. The study compared bulk TCRbeta repertoires between lung tumor tissue and matched distant non-tumor lung tissue from over 13 lung cancer patients. TCRbeta CDR3 sequencing was performed on fewer than 35 paired specimens, with one tumor sample and one normal lung sample collected per patient. Summary of the overall study and its limitations: The sequencing platform is not named in the methods, and unique molecular identifiers are not mentioned. The top 100 clones made up a significantly larger cumulative share of the repertoire in normal lung than in tumor tissue. Only about 16 patients were included in the cohort, and the need for larger samples and more detailed clinical data was noted by the authors. Significantly higher TCR diversity (inverse Simpson) was observed in tumor tissue than in normal lung tissue (roughly 390 vs 170, P = 0.0075, Mann-Whitney U test). Because peripheral blood was not sequenced, blood TCRbeta repertoires in the lung cancer patients of the study were not examined. TCR diversity was significantly higher in younger patients, and greater tumor TCR diversity was associated with shorter overall survival and shorter disease-free survival.

On this clonotype itself: Its antigen specificity is not known. One end of the junction fails to match germline, which may point to a read error.

RNA was extracted from bulk unsorted tissue and checked for quality with a NanoDrop ND-1000 and an Agilent 2100. Newly diagnosed lung cancer patients without prior chemotherapy who had been admitted for thoracic surgery in China between August and November 2014 were enrolled as donors. Anyone who had undergone radiotherapy or chemotherapy before, or who had another cancer at the same time, was left out of the study. Surgical tissue pieces of about 1-2.2 cm3 were preserved in RNAlater solution and stored at -80 °C until use. Receptor amplification or capture employed multiplex PCR. Sequencing was performed on an Illumina HiSeq 2500. TCRbeta libraries were built by three rounds of nested PCR using primers (Table S4), following protocols modified from ARM-PCR. Before sequencing, PCR products of 200-500 bp were excised from the gel and purified with the QIAquick gel extraction kit. Turning to the authors' computational methods: Reads were cleaned with Trimmomatic, merged with FLASH into complete CDR3 sequences, and assigned to V(D)J germline segments with MiTCR. VDJtools was used to compute clonal diversity as the inverse Simpson's index. In-frame sequences without a premature stop codon were defined as productive reads. The public reads were run again by TCRdb, first through fastp at Q25 and then through MiXCR, and only productive beta chains were kept. Every distinct CDR3 protein forms one entry, paired with its most common genes and DNA. Clone size and V and J calls follow TCRdb, not the original study. This sample gives some 78,000 distinct CDR3 sequences in total; 75% to 90% of them show up just once. The ten largest clones add up to about 14% of the sample.

From a lookup of the germline V gene, CDR1 and CDR2 are MNHEY and SVGEGT. From its cysteine to its phenylalanine, the CDR3 spans 15 amino acids. Solely the CDR3 DNA is kept, with 45 bases framed from the first base. The sequence links TRBV6-2 or TRBV6-3 to TRBJ2-2; TRBD2 fits 7 bases in the junction. This clonotype was sampled from a woman aged 45-65 years with non-small cell lung cancer. The sample consisted of lung tumor tissue. The CDR3 here reads CASRYTVAGDGELLF. The sequence in DNA is TGTGCCAGCAGATACACGGTAGCGGGTGATGGGGAGCTGCTTTTT.